A selection of T cell receptor beta chains follows, all from one sample in a study of cytomegalovirus exposure and HLA in healthy donors. Clones were sequenced by immunoSEQ multiplex PCR, and TCRdb holds only the in-frame ones, with some missing. The sample includes fewer than 200,000 clones, roughly 80% of them seen just once. The sample was PBMCs. The receptors were sampled from a male donor in good health and CMV-seronegative. Each CDR3 is given with its conserved first and last residue. D genes are given only for firm matches. Size is stated for part of the rows, as once, few or many counts, or as a class when the clone is expanded.

j_call: TRBJ2-2
cdr3_length: 16
v_call: TRBV13
clone_size: .
d_call: TRBD1
cdr3_aa: CASSSTDRVFTGELFF
cdr3_nt: TGTGCCAGCAGCTCAACGGACAGGGTCTTCACCGGGGAGCTGTTTTTT

j_call: TRBJ1-1
cdr3_length: 13
v_call: TRBV29-1
clone_size: .
d_call: .
cdr3_aa: CSVEIYTQKGAFF
cdr3_nt: TGCAGCGTTGAGATATACACCCAAAAGGGGGCTTTCTTT

j_call: TRBJ2-2
cdr3_length: 15
v_call: TRBV11-2
clone_size: .
d_call: TRBD2
cdr3_aa: CASSLVSGGTGELFF
cdr3_nt: TGTGCCAGCAGCTTAGTCAGCGGGGGAACCGGGGAGCTGTTTTTT

j_call: TRBJ2-7
cdr3_length: 14
v_call: TRBV15
clone_size: .
d_call: .
cdr3_aa: CATSRAGSSYEQYF
cdr3_nt: TGTGCCACCAGCAGAGCCGGTTCCTCCTACGAGCAGTACTTC

j_call: TRBJ2-5
cdr3_length: 12
v_call: TRBV10-3
clone_size: .
d_call: .
cdr3_aa: CALSQDQETQYF
cdr3_nt: TGTGCCCTAAGCCAGGACCAAGAGACCCAGTACTTC

j_call: TRBJ2-2
cdr3_length: 16
v_call: TRBV6-1
clone_size: .
d_call: .
cdr3_aa: CASSERGITNTGELFF
cdr3_nt: TGTGCCAGCAGTGAAAGGGGCATAACGAACACCGGGGAGCTGTTTTTT

j_call: TRBJ1-2
cdr3_length: 16
v_call: TRBV6-1
clone_size: .
d_call: .
cdr3_aa: CASSEGGGVGGYGYTF
cdr3_nt: TGTGCCAGCAGTGAAGGTGGGGGGGTGGGTGGCTATGGCTACACCTTC

j_call: TRBJ2-1
cdr3_length: 16
v_call: TRBV11-2
clone_size: .
d_call: .
cdr3_aa: CASTKRGLAYYNEQFF
cdr3_nt: TGTGCCAGCACCAAAAGGGGCCTAGCGTATTACAATGAGCAGTTCTTC

j_call: TRBJ2-1
cdr3_length: 15
v_call: TRBV6-5
clone_size: .
d_call: TRBD2
cdr3_aa: CASSPWGGSYNEQFF
cdr3_nt: TGTGCCAGCAGCCCATGGGGGGGCTCCTACAATGAGCAGTTCTTC

j_call: TRBJ1-1
cdr3_length: 15
v_call: TRBV14
clone_size: .
d_call: TRBD1
cdr3_aa: CASSQGISGGSRAFF
cdr3_nt: TGTGCCAGCAGCCAAGGAATTTCAGGGGGATCGCGAGCTTTCTTT

j_call: TRBJ1-1
cdr3_length: 12
v_call: TRBV10-3
clone_size: .
d_call: .
cdr3_aa: CAIREGRTEAFF
cdr3_nt: TGTGCCATCAGGGAGGGGAGGACTGAAGCTTTCTTT

j_call: TRBJ2-7
cdr3_length: 14
v_call: TRBV2
clone_size: .
d_call: TRBD1
cdr3_aa: CASSEEDRSYEQYF
cdr3_nt: TGTGCCAGCAGTGAAGAGGACAGGTCCTACGAGCAGTACTTC

j_call: TRBJ1-2
cdr3_length: 14
v_call: TRBV28
clone_size: few
d_call: .
cdr3_aa: CASTSAGGQGGYTF
cdr3_nt: TGTGCCAGCACCTCGGCTGGGGGCCAGGGTGGCTACACCTTC

j_call: TRBJ2-5
cdr3_length: 14
v_call: TRBV30
clone_size: .
d_call: TRBD1
cdr3_aa: CAWSVQGARETQYF
cdr3_nt: TGTGCCTGGAGTGTACAGGGGGCGCGGGAGACCCAGTACTTC

j_call: TRBJ1-6
cdr3_length: 13
v_call: TRBV27
clone_size: .
d_call: TRBD1
cdr3_aa: CATRGLNNSPLHF
cdr3_nt: TGTGCCACCAGGGGGCTTAATAATTCACCCCTCCACTTT

j_call: TRBJ2-7
cdr3_length: 14
v_call: TRBV6-6
clone_size: .
d_call: TRBD1
cdr3_aa: CASNSGTGAYEQYF
cdr3_nt: TGTGCCAGCAATTCCGGGACAGGGGCCTACGAGCAGTACTTC

j_call: TRBJ1-5
cdr3_length: 14
v_call: TRBV2
clone_size: .
d_call: .
cdr3_aa: CASMQMISNQPQHF
cdr3_nt: TGTGCCAGCATGCAGATGATTAGCAATCAGCCCCAGCATTTT

j_call: TRBJ1-4
cdr3_length: 15
v_call: TRBV6-5
clone_size: .
d_call: .
cdr3_aa: CASSYSAGVREKLFF
cdr3_nt: TGTGCCAGCAGTTACTCCGCAGGGGTCCGGGAAAAACTGTTTTTT